Listed below are T cell receptor beta chains from one sample, sequenced in a study of T cell repertoires in cytomegalovirus infection. One entry per CDR3 protein, called by TCRdb with MiXCR from the reads. The sample has roughly 49,000 distinct CDR3 sequences, roughly 20% seen once. Antigens of these TCRs are unknown. The sample taken for sequencing was PBMCs, sequenced either directly or after in vitro stimulation (not recorded which). The receptors shown here come from a human donor in good health (CMV status not recorded). Some clones in this sample may be carry-over from other donors' samples. Both conserved end residues are part of each CDR3. The order of the fields is J gene, CDR3 length, D gene, V gene, clone size, CDR3 DNA, CDR3 protein. A D gene is named only where the DNA matches it firmly. The size entry is marked missing in some rows and otherwise reads once, few, many or a size class.

TRBJ1-1,13,-,TRBV29-1,-,TGCAGCGTAAGGAGGGCAGTGAACACTGAAGCTTTCTTT,CSVRRAVNTEAFF
TRBJ1-1,11,-,TRBV15,-,TGTGCCACTCAGCGGAACACTGAAGCTTTCTTT,CATQRNTEAFF
TRBJ2-1,15,TRBD1,TRBV3-1,-,TGTGTCAGCAGCCAAGGGACAGGCGCCTACAATGAGCAGTTCTTC,CVSSQGTGAYNEQFF
TRBJ2-7,14,-,TRBV14,-,TGTGCCAGCAGCCAAGTCCCATTCACCTACGAGCAGTACTTC,CASSQVPFTYEQYF
TRBJ2-3,14,-,TRBV12-3/TRBV12-4,-,TGTGCCAGTCGAGCGTGGGACAAAACAGATACGCAGTATTTT,CASRAWDKTDTQYF
TRBJ1-3,15,TRBD1,TRBV18,many,TGTGCCAGCTCACCCGCCAGGGGGCCTGGAAACACCATATATTTT,CASSPARGPGNTIYF
TRBJ1-6,15,-,TRBV11-2,few,TGTGCCAGCAGCCACCCGACAGAGTTTAATTCACCCCTCCACTTT,CASSHPTEFNSPLHF
TRBJ1-1,13,-,TRBV11-2,few,TGTGCCAGCAGCCAAGGTGGCCGGCGGCCGGCTTTCTTT,CASSQGGRRPAFF
TRBJ2-3,17,TRBD2,TRBV3-1,few,TGTGCCAGCAGCCAAGGGACTAGCGGGGGGCGAGCAGATACGCAGTATTTT,CASSQGTSGGRADTQYF
TRBJ2-3,16,TRBD2,TRBV7-2,medium-sized,TGTGCCAGCAGCCGCGCTTCAGCGGGGGGGACAGATACGCAGTATTTT,CASSRASAGGTDTQYF
TRBJ2-3,15,TRBD2,TRBV12-3/TRBV12-4,many,TGTGCCAGCAGGGGGAGCGGGGGGTACACAGATACGCAGTATTTT,CASRGSGGYTDTQYF
TRBJ2-3,16,-,TRBV7-8,many,TGTGCCAGCAGCTTAGGACGGACTTCGGGGGCGGATACGCAGTATTTT,CASSLGRTSGADTQYF
TRBJ2-1,17,TRBD2,TRBV29-1,many,TGCAGCGCCGCCGGGACTAGCGGGGTTCCCTCCTACAATGAGCAGTTCTTC,CSAAGTSGVPSYNEQFF
TRBJ2-2,15,TRBD2,TRBV7-2,-,TGTGCCAGCAGCGCCGAAGCGGGAGGCACCGGGGAGCTGTTTTTT,CASSAEAGGTGELFF
TRBJ2-2,13,-,TRBV11-2,once,TGTGCCATAAAGGGCCAGTGGGATGGGGAGCTGTTTTTT,CAIKGQWDGELFF
TRBJ2-7,15,TRBD2,TRBV6-5,few,TGTGCCAGCAGTTACTTCCTGGGGACTAACTACGAGCAGTACTTC,CASSYFLGTNYEQYF
TRBJ2-3,13,-,TRBV7-2,many,TGTGCCAGCGGAGTAGCGTACACAGATACGCAGTATTTT,CASGVAYTDTQYF
TRBJ1-2,15,TRBD1,TRBV10-3,-,TGTGCCATCAGTGAGTCGATGGAGACAGGGGTTGGCTACACCTTC,CAISESMETGVGYTF
TRBJ2-3,14,-,TRBV7-2,many,TGTGCCAGCAGCGGAGGGGGGTCCACAGATACGCAGTATTTT,CASSGGGSTDTQYF
TRBJ2-1,16,TRBD2,TRBV14,many,TGTGCCAGCAGCCAAGACGGGGGAGGGCCGTTGTGGGAGCAGTTCTTC,CASSQDGGGPLWEQFF
TRBJ2-7,17,-,TRBV6-2/TRBV6-3,few,TGTGCCACTTACACGTCTAGCGTACACCCAACGGCATACGAGCAGTACTTC,CATYTSSVHPTAYEQYF
TRBJ2-7,12,-,TRBV7-8,many,TGTGCCAGCAGCCCCGTCGGCCACGAGCAGTACTTC,CASSPVGHEQYF
TRBJ1-5,13,-,TRBV12-3/TRBV12-4,-,TGTGCCAGCAGCCGACAGAACAATCAGCCCCAGCATTTT,CASSRQNNQPQHF
TRBJ2-2,14,TRBD1,TRBV6-5,-,TGTGCCTCGGCACGGCAGGGGGATACCGGGGAGCTGTTTTTT,CASARQGDTGELFF
TRBJ1-6,15,-,TRBV2,-,TGTGCCAGCAGTGAAGCATCAGGACCGAATTCACCCCTCCACTTT,CASSEASGPNSPLHF
TRBJ2-7,14,TRBD1,TRBV18,many,TGTGCCAGCTCACCGTGGGACAGGCTCGACGAGCAGTACTTC,CASSPWDRLDEQYF
TRBJ2-7,17,-,TRBV5-1,few,TGCGCCAGCAGCTTGGCACCTTCTAGAAGGGCCTCCTACGAGCAGTACTTC,CASSLAPSRRASYEQYF
TRBJ2-1,11,-,TRBV10-3,few,TGTGCCATCTCGGTGGGCAATGAGCAGTTCTTC,CAISVGNEQFF
TRBJ1-1,15,-,TRBV29-1,-,TGCAGCGTTGACGGCCGGGCCCTAGGGAACACTGAAGCTTTCTTT,CSVDGRALGNTEAFF
TRBJ2-3,16,-,TRBV7-2,many,TGTGCCAGCAGCTCCCCGGTCTACGGGAAAACAGATACGCAGTATTTT,CASSSPVYGKTDTQYF
TRBJ2-5,16,-,TRBV27,few,TGTGCCAGCAGTTTATCGATAATGACTGGCCAAGAGACCCAGTACTTC,CASSLSIMTGQETQYF
TRBJ2-7,20,TRBD2,TRBV27,-,TGTGCCAGCAGTCCCTTCCTAGGGGGCGGCGTAGCGGGAGTGGAGTACGAGCAGTACTTC,CASSPFLGGGVAGVEYEQYF
TRBJ2-7,14,TRBD1,TRBV5-6,-,TGTGCCAGCAGCTTGGCCGACAGGGAGTACGAGCAGTACTTC,CASSLADREYEQYF
TRBJ2-3,11,-,TRBV2,many,TGTGCCAGCAGTGTGGGCGATACGCAGTATTTT,CASSVGDTQYF
TRBJ1-2,12,TRBD1,TRBV6-5,many,TGTGCCAGCGTCGACAGGGCCTATGGCTACACCTTC,CASVDRAYGYTF
TRBJ2-5,14,-,TRBV7-9,-,TGTGCCAGCAGCTCCGTGGGCGCACAAGAGACCCAGTACTTC,CASSSVGAQETQYF
TRBJ1-1,13,-,TRBV28,-,TGTGCCAGCAGACGCACAGGGAACACTGAAGCTTTCTTT,CASRRTGNTEAFF
TRBJ2-2,13,-,TRBV19,-,TGTGCCAGTGGAAACAGGGTAGACGGGGGGCTGTTTTTT,CASGNRVDGGLFF
TRBJ2-1,14,-,TRBV7-9,many,TGTGCCAGCAGCTTAGGGGGAGTAGCAGCTGAGCAGTTCTTC,CASSLGGVAAEQFF
TRBJ1-1,13,-,TRBV12-3/TRBV12-4,-,TGTGCCAGCCTCCGGGGAGGGTACACTGAAGCTTTCTTT,CASLRGGYTEAFF
TRBJ2-2,14,-,TRBV2,-,TGTGCCAGCACCCGACAGATAGACACCGGGGAGCTGTTTTTT,CASTRQIDTGELFF
TRBJ2-3,14,-,TRBV7-2,-,TGTGCCAGCAGCTTAGAACCGAGCACAGATACGCAGTATTTT,CASSLEPSTDTQYF
TRBJ2-5,13,TRBD2,TRBV7-9,few,TGTGCCAGCAGCTTACTAGCGGAAGAGACCCAGTACTTC,CASSLLAEETQYF
TRBJ1-1,15,TRBD1,TRBV29-1,-,TGCAGCGCCAGCGGCCGGGACAGGGGCGGCACTGAAGCTTTCTTT,CSASGRDRGGTEAFF
TRBJ2-7,15,TRBD2,TRBV7-8,many,TGTGCCAGCAGCCCTACGACTAGCGGGATGAACGAGCAGTACTTC,CASSPTTSGMNEQYF
TRBJ2-5,13,-,TRBV2,-,TGTGCCAGCAGTGAACAGACGGTGGAGACCCAGTACTTC,CASSEQTVETQYF
TRBJ1-6,18,TRBD1,TRBV7-2,many,TGTGCCAGCAGCTCCATCTGGGACAGCATTTACCTTAATTCACCCCTCCACTTT,CASSSIWDSIYLNSPLHF
TRBJ2-1,14,-,TRBV11-3,many,TGTGCCAGCAGCTATGTGGGGGGCTACAATGAGCAGTTCTTC,CASSYVGGYNEQFF
TRBJ2-1,15,TRBD1,TRBV11-2,few,TGTGCCAGCAGCTTCAACAGGGGGACCTACAATGAGCAGTTCTTC,CASSFNRGTYNEQFF
TRBJ2-7,14,TRBD2,TRBV6-5,medium-sized,TGTGCCAGCAGGGGCGGGGGGCCCATGCACGAGCAGTACTTC,CASRGGGPMHEQYF
TRBJ2-7,16,TRBD2,TRBV7-2,many,TGTGCCAGCAGCTTAGAAGGACTAGCGGGAGTGTACGAGCAGTACTTC,CASSLEGLAGVYEQYF
TRBJ2-3,17,TRBD2,TRBV7-2,-,TGTGCCAGCAGTCCGCCGGGACTAGCGGGGATCACAGATACGCAGTATTTT,CASSPPGLAGITDTQYF
TRBJ2-2,17,-,TRBV4-2,-,TGTGCCAGCAGCCAAGATGATAGCAGGGTTGGCACCGGGGAGCTGTTTTTT,CASSQDDSRVGTGELFF
TRBJ2-5,14,-,TRBV11-2,-,TGTGCCAGCAGCTTCACGAGGGTCCAAGAGACCCAGTACTTC,CASSFTRVQETQYF